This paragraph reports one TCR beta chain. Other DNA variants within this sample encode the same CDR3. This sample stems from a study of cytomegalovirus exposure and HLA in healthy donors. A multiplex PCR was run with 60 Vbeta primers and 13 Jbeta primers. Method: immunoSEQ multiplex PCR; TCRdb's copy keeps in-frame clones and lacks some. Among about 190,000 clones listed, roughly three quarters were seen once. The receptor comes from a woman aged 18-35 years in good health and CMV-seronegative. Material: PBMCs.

The CDR3 DNA reads TGCAGCGTTGAGGATCGGGGACAGGCCGATCCTAGCTATGGCTACACCTTC. This translates into CSVEDRGQADPSYGYTF. This chain joins TRBV29-1 and TRBJ1-2, with 8 bases fitting TRBD1. This CDR3 is 17 amino acids long. Trimming removed 3 bases from V and 4 bases from J; junction bases left unmatched: 16. The germline V gene encodes CDR1 SQVTM and CDR2 ANQGSEA.